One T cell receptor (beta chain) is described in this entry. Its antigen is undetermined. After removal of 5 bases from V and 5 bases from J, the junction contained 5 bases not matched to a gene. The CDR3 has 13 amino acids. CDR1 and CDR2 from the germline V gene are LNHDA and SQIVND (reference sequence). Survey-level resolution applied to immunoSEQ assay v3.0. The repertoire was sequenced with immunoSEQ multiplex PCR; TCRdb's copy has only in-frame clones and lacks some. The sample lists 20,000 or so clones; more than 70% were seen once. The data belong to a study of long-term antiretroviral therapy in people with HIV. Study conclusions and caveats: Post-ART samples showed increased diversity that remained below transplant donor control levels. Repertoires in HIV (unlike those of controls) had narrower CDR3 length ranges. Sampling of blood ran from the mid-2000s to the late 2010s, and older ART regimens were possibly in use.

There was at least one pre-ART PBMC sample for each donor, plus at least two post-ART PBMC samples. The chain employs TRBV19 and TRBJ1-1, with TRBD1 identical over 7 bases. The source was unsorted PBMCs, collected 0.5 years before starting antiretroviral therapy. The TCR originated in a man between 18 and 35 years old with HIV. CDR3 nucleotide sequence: TGTGCCAGTAGTGACAGGGCCACTACTGAAGCTTTCTTT. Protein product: CASSDRATTEAFF.